The 7 T cell receptor beta chains in this list originate from one sample, sequenced in a study of shared clonotypes between healthy human individuals. Some clones are missing from TCRdb's copy, which holds only in-frame ones; the method was immunoSEQ multiplex PCR. The sample shows over 150,000 clones, over 50% of them seen only once. Sequencing was performed on memory CD4+ T cells sorted from blood. The sample's subset: CD45RA-negative fraction. All receptors derive from a man younger than 45 in good health.

V gene TRBV5-4 combines with J gene TRBJ2-1; perhaps D is TRBD1 or TRBD2 (5 bases each). Germline lookup yields CDR1 SGHNT and CDR2 YYREEE (reference sequence). Trimming shortened V by 0 bases and J by 9 bases, and 16 bases separated the two germline ends. This CDR3 has 15 amino acids. CDR3 amino acids: CASSLAGSSLGEQFF. The CDR3 bases are TGTGCCAGCAGCTTGGCAGGGAGTTCCCTCGGTGAGCAGTTCTTC.

The rearrangement uses TRBV6-5 and TRBJ2-1; 13 nucleotides align to TRBD2. The CDR3 consists of 16 residues. The V and J ends lost 2 bases and 9 bases, in that order; junction bases with no gene match: 7. Germline CDR1 reads MNHEY; CDR2 reads SVGAGI. The CDR3 nucleotides read TGTGCCAGCAGTTACCGAACTAGCGGGAGGGTAGGTGAGCAGTTCTTC. As protein: CASSYRTSGRVGEQFF.

The rearrangement joins TRBV5-4 to TRBJ2-2; D is perhaps TRBD2 (5 bases). The CDR3 runs to 14 residues. The V gene's germline CDR1 is SGHNT and CDR2 YYREEE (reference sequence). V dropped 5 bases and J dropped 6 bases, with 14 bases sitting between them. CDR3: CASSPQRRAGELFF. CDR3 sequence (DNA): TGTGCCAGCAGTCCCCAAAGGCGGGCCGGGGAGCTGTTTTTT.

V is TRBV6-5 and J is TRBJ2-1, with 11 nucleotides matching TRBD2. The V gene end was trimmed by 4 bases and the J gene end by 3 bases; junction bases not matched to a gene: 5. Germline V gene lookup returns CDR1 MNHEY and CDR2 SVGAGI. CDR3 length equals 16 residues. CDR3 nucleotides: TGTGCCAGCAGTTTCACTAGCGGGAGCCTCTACAATGAGCAGTTCTTC. The encoded protein is CASSFTSGSLYNEQFF.

CDR3 coding DNA: TGCAGCGTTAGGGGGACTAGCGGAGCTTACAATGAGCAGTTCTTC. It is translated as CSVRGTSGAYNEQFF. This sequence joins TRBV29-1 and TRBJ2-1; 11 bases are shared with TRBD2. CDR3 length: 15 amino acids. The ends lost 5 bases at V and 4 bases at J; junction bases unmatched: 7. In germline, CDR1 is SQVTM, CDR2 ANQGSEA.

V usage is TRBV11-2 and J usage is TRBJ2-5; TRBD2 matches 11 bases. In germline, CDR1 is SGHAT, CDR2 FQNNGV. J gave up 2 bases and V 4 bases, and 6 bases lay outside the gene matches. CDR3 length: 16 amino acids. The CDR3 spells CASSSRLAGTQETQYF. The CDR3, as DNA: TGTGCCAGCAGCTCTAGACTAGCGGGAACACAAGAGACCCAGTACTTC.

The chain is built from TRBV18 and TRBJ2-3, with D tentatively TRBD2 (6 bases). The CDR3 is 15 amino acids. The V end was cut by 0 bases, the J end by 6 bases, with 13 bases between. CDR1 and CDR2 from the germline V gene are KGHSH and LQKENI. CDR3 amino acids: CASSPPLGGLDTQYF. The CDR3 DNA is TGTGCCAGCTCACCACCGCTCGGGGGTTTGGATACGCAGTATTTT.